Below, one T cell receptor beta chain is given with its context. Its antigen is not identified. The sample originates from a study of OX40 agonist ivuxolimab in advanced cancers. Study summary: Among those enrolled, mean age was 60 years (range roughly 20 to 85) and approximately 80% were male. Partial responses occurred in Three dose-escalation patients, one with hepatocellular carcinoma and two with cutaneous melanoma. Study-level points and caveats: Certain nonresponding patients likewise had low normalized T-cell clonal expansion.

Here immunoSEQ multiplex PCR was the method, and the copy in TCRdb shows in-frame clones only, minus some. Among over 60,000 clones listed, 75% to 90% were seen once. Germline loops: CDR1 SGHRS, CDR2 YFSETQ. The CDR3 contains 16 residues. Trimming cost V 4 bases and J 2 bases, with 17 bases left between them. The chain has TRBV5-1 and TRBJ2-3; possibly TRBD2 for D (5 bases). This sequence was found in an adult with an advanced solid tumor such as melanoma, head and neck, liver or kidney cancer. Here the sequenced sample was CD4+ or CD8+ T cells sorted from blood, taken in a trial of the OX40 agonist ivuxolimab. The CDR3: CASSRQGRRDTDTQYF. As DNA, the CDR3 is TGCGCCAGCAGCCGCCAAGGGAGACGGGACACAGATACGCAGTATTTT.